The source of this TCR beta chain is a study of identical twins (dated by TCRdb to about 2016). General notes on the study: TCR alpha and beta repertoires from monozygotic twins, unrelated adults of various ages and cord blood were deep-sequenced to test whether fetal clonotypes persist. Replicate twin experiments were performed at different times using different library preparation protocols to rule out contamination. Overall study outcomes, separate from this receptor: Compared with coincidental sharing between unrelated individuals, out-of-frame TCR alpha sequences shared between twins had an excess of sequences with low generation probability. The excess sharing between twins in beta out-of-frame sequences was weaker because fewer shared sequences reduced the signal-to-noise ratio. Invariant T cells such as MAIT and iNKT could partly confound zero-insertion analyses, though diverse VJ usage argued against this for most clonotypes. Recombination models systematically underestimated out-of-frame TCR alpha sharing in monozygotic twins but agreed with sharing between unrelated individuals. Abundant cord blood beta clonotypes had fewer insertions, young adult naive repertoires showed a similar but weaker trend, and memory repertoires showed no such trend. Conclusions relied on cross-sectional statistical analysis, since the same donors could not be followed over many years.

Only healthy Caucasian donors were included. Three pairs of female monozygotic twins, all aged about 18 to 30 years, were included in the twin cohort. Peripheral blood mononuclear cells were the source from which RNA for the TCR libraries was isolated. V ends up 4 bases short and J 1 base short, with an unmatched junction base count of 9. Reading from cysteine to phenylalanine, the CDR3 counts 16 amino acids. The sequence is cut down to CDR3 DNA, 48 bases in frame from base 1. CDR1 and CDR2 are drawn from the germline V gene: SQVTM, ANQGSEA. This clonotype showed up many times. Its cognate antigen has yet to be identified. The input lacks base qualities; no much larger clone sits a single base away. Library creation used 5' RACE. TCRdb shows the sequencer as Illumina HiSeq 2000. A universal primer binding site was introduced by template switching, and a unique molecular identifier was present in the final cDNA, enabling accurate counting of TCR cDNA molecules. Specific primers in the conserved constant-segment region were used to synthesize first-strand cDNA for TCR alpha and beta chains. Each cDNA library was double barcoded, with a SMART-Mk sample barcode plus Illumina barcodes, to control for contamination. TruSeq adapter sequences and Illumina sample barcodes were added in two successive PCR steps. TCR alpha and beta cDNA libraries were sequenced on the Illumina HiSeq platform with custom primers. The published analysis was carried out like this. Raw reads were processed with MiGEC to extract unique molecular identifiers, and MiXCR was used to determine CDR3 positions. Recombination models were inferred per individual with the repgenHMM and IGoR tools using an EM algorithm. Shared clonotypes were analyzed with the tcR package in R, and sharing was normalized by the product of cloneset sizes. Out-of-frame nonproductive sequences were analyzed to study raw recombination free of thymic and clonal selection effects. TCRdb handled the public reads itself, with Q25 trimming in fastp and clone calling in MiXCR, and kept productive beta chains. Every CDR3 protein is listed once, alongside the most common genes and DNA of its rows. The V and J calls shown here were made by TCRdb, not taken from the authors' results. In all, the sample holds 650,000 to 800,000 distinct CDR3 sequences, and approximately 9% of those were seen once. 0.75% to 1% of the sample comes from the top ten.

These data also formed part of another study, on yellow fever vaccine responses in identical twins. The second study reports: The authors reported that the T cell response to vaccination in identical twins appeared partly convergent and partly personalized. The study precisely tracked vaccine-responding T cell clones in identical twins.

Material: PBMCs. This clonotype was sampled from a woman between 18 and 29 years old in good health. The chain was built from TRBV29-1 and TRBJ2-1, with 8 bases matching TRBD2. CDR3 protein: CSVGGSGGQSYNEQFF. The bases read TGCAGCGTTGGGGGGAGCGGGGGCCAATCCTACAATGAGCAGTTCTTC.